Shown below are 9 T cell receptor beta chains from a single sample sequenced in a study of blood T cells in healthy people across ages. With a J-beta primer mix and a sample-barcoded 5' primer, a second PCR ran about 6 to 11 cycles. From the 5' RACE reads, TCRdb called clonotypes with MiXCR, one entry per CDR3 protein. The sample carries about 940,000 distinct CDR3 sequences, around 46% recorded once. Input material: blood. These TCRs come from a man between 25 and 39 years old in good health.

The chain employs TRBV20-1 and TRBJ1-4, with 8 bases identical to TRBD1. J lost 3 bases, V lost 1 base, and 10 bases had no gene match. The CDR3 runs 17 residues. Germline loops: CDR1 DFQATT, CDR2 SNEGSKA (reference sequence). Here the CDR3 DNA reads TGCAGTGCTAGAGTAGGACAGGGATTTTTAGCTAATGAAAAACTGTTTTTT. Its protein is CSARVGQGFLANEKLFF.

This chain joins TRBV6-1 and TRBJ1-2; D gene unclear. Germline V CDR1 and CDR2: MNHNS, SASEGT. The CDR3 runs to 12 residues. The V gene lost 5 bases and the J gene lost 8 bases, with 12 bases spanning the gap. The CDR3 reads CASSFPRTGYTF. The CDR3 bases are TGTGCCAGCAGTTTTCCCCGAACGGGCTACACCTTC.

The chain recombines TRBV10-3 with TRBJ1-6; D ambiguous. Trimming took off 0 bases at V and 7 bases at J, with 4 bases between the two ends. Germline-derived CDR1 and CDR2 are ENHRY and SYGVKD. The CDR3 is 13 amino acids. The CDR3 DNA reads as TGTGCCATCAGTGAGTCCTTAAATTCACCCCTCCACTTT. Its translation: CAISESLNSPLHF.

V usage is TRBV27 and J usage is TRBJ2-1; a possible D gene is TRBD1 (5 bases). Trimming removed 4 bases at V and 1 base at J, with 11 bases between. The CDR3 loop spans 15 amino acids. Per the germline V gene, CDR1 is MNHEY and CDR2 is SMNVEV (reference sequence). In nucleotides, the CDR3 is TGTGCCAGCAGTTCAGGGATGGGGTCCTACAATGAGCAGTTCTTC. Protein: CASSSGMGSYNEQFF.

This clonotype was detected only once. The chain couples TRBV30 to TRBJ1-1; 7 positions agree with TRBD1. Germline V CDR1 and CDR2: GTSNPN, SVGIG (reference sequence). V gave up 0 bases and J gave up 1 base; unmatched junction bases: 5. This CDR3 has 15 amino acids. The CDR3 DNA follows: TGTGCCTGGAGTGTACAGGGGCGGAGGAACACTGAAGCTTTCTTT. Its protein is CAWSVQGRRNTEAFF.

This clonotype was seen repeatedly, ten times or more. The chain combines TRBV10-3 with TRBJ2-5; 7 positions agree with TRBD2. After removal of 3 bases from V and 3 bases from J, the junction contained 7 bases not matched to a gene. The CDR3 spans 15 residues. CDR1 and CDR2 from the germline V gene are ENHRY and SYGVKD. The CDR3 region has the DNA TGTGCCATCAGTGAACCCCTAGCGGCTAAAGAGACCCAGTACTTC. This encodes CAISEPLAAKETQYF.

Worth noting for this clonotype: At one boundary the junction diverges from the germline segment, which might be a read error. CDR3 bases: TGCAGTGTTGATCATGCTAGCGGGGTGGCAGATACGCAGTATTTT. As protein: CSVDHASGVADTQYF. This sequence joins TRBV29-1 and TRBJ2-3, with TRBD2 matching over 9 bases. The CDR3 totals 15 residues. The germline CDR1 and CDR2 sequences are SQVTM and ANQGSEA.

The rearrangement uses TRBV20-1 and TRBJ2-5, with TRBD1 matching 10 bases. The J call may be wrong; the DNA end is better matched by TRBJ2-7. The CDR3 length is 15 residues. Per the germline V gene, CDR1 is DFQATT and CDR2 is SNEGSKA (reference sequence). The CDR3 nucleotides read TGCAGTGCTAGAGTGCCGACAGGGGGCAACTACGAGCAGTACTTC. Residues: CSARVPTGGNYEQYF.

This clonotype showed up just a few times. The V call is TRBV7-2, the J call TRBJ2-5, with 8 bases aligning to TRBD2. The CDR3 spans 14 residues. The V gene end was trimmed by 3 bases and the J gene end by 6 bases; junction bases not matched to a gene: 6. Germline loops: CDR1 SGHTA, CDR2 FQGNSA. The CDR3 DNA reads TGTGCCAGCAGCTTTTCCGGGGGGGAAAAGACCCAGTACTTC. This sequence encodes CASSFSGGEKTQYF.